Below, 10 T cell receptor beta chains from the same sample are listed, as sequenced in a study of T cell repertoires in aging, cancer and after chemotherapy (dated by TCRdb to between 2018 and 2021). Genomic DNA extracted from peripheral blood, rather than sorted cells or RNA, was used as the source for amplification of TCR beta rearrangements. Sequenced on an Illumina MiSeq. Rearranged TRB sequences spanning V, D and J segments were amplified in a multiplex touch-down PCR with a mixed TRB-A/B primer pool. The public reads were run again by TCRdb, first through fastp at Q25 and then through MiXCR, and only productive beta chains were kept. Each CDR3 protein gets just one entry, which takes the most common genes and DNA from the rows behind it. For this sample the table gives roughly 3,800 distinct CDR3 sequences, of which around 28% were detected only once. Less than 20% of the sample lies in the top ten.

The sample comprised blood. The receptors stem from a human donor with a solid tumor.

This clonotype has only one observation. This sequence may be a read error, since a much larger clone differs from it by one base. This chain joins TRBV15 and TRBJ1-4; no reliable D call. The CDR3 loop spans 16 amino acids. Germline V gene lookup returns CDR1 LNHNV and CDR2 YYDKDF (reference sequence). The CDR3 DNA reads TGTGCCACCAGCAGAGATTCGCGAGTATCTAATAAAAAACTGTTTTTT. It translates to CATSRDSRVSNKKLFF.

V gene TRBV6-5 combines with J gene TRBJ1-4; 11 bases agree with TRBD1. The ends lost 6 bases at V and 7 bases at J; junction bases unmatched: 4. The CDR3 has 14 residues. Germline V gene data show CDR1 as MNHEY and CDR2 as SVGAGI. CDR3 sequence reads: CASRGTGGGEKLFF. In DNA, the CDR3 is TGTGCCAGCAGGGGGACAGGGGGAGGTGAAAAACTGTTTTTT.

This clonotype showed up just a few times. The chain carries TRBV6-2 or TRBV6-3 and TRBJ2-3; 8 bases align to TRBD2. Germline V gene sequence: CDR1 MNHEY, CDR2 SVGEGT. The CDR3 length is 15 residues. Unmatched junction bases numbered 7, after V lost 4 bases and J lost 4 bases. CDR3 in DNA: TGTGCCAGCAGTTCCGGACTAGCCGGTTCAGATACGCAGTATTTT. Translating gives CASSSGLAGSDTQYF.

CDR3 sequence: CASSSPTGDGGANVLTF. The CDR3 DNA is TGTGCCAGCAGTTCCCCAACAGGGGATGGAGGGGCCAACGTCCTGACTTTC. The J gene is TRBJ2-6, the V gene TRBV12-3 or TRBV12-4, with TRBD1 matching 7 bases. V shed 4 bases and J 4 bases; nucleotides not matched to a gene: 10. The CDR3 consists of 17 residues.

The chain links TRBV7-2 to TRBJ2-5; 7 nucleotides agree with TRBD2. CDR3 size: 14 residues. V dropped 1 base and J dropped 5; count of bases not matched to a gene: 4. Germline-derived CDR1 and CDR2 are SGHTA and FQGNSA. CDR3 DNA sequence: TGTGCCAGCAGCTTAGGGGGGGGGGACGAGACCCAGTACTTC. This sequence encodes CASSLGGGDETQYF.

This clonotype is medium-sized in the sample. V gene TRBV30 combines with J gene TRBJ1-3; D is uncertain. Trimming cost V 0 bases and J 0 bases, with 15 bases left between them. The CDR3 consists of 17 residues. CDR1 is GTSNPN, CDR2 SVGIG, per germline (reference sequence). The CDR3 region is CAWSVSAGRNSGNTIYF. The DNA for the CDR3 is TGTGCCTGGAGTGTGAGTGCCGGTCGTAACTCTGGAAACACCATATATTTT.

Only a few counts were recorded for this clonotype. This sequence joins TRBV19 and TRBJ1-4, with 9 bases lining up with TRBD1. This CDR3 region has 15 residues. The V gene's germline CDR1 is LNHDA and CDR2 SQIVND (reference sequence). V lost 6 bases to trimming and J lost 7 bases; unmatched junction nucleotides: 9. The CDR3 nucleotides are TGTGCCAGTAGCGCCTCGGGACAGGGAATTGAAAAACTGTTTTTT. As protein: CASSASGQGIEKLFF.

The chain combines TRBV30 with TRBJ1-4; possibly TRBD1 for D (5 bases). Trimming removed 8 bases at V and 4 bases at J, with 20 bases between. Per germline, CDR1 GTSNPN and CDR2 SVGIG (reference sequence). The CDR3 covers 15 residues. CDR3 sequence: CAGDTLGAFNEKLFF. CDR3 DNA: TGTGCCGGGGATACGCTCGGGGCCTTTAATGAAAAACTGTTTTTT.

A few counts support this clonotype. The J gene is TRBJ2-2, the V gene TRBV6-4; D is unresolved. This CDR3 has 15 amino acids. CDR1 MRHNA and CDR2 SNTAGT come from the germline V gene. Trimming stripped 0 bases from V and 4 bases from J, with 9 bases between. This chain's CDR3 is CASSDSTAATGELFF. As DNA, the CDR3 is TGTGCCAGCAGTGACTCGACGGCAGCCACCGGGGAGCTGTTTTTT.

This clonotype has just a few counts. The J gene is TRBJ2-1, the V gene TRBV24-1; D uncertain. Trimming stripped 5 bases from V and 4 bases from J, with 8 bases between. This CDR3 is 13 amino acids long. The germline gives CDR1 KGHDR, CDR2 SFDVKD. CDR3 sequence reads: CATSGAPYNEQFF. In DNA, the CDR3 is TGTGCCACCAGTGGAGCCCCTTACAATGAGCAGTTCTTC.